A single sample is the source of the 17 T cell receptor beta chains below, sequenced in a study of blood T cell repertoires in COVID-19. Measured with immunoSEQ multiplex PCR; TCRdb has only the in-frame clones, and not every one. The sample lists 150,000 to 200,000 clones; approximately 87% were seen once. The sample was peripheral blood. Source of these receptors: a man younger than 35 with active or convalescent COVID-19.

The rearrangement links TRBV11-3 to TRBJ1-4, with TRBD1 matching over 9 bases. The germline CDR1 and CDR2 sequences are SGHNT and YENEEA. J gave up 6 bases and V 7 bases, and 9 bases lay outside the gene matches. The length of the CDR3 is 15 residues. CDR3 loop: CASTNQRTGDEKLFF. As DNA, the CDR3 is TGTGCCAGCACCAATCAAAGGACAGGGGATGAAAAACTGTTTTTT.

This clone appeared a single time. The rearrangement uses TRBV19 and TRBJ2-6, with D possibly matching TRBD2 (5 bases). V was pared by 1 base and J by 0 bases, with 10 bases between. The length of the CDR3 is 17 residues. Germline loops: CDR1 LNHDA, CDR2 SQIVND (reference sequence). The CDR3 spells CASSIAGSVSGANVLTF. As DNA, the CDR3 is TGTGCCAGTAGTATAGCGGGGTCGGTCTCTGGGGCCAACGTCCTGACTTTC.

V gene TRBV19 combines with J gene TRBJ2-2, with a possible D match to TRBD2 (7 bases). Germline CDR1 reads LNHDA; CDR2 reads SQIVND (reference sequence). CDR3 length: 13 amino acids. V lost 7 bases and J 6 bases, leaving 12 bases between the germline ends. The CDR3 is CASTGRGPGELFF. DNA of the CDR3: TGTGCCAGTACCGGGCGGGGGCCCGGGGAGCTGTTTTTT.

V and J are TRBV3-1 (or the pseudogene TRBV3-2) and TRBJ1-1; D unclear. The ends were cut back, 0 bases at V and 7 bases at J, with 15 bases in the middle. The germline gives CDR1 LGHDT, CDR2 YNNKEL (reference sequence). The CDR3 has 15 residues. The CDR3 nucleotides read TGTGCCAGCAGCCAAGACGGCCCGGACTCCATTGAAGCTTTCTTT. Amino acid sequence: CASSQDGPDSIEAFF.

The table lists this clone with a few counts. The gene calls are TRBV5-6 and TRBJ1-1; 11 bases map to TRBD1. V lost 4 bases to trimming and J lost 6 bases; unmatched junction nucleotides: 5. Germline CDR1 is SGHDT and CDR2 is YYEEEE. CDR3 length: 14 amino acids. CDR3 sequence: CASSRPGQGAEAFF. The CDR3 nucleotides read TGTGCCAGCAGCAGGCCGGGACAGGGGGCTGAAGCTTTCTTT.

For the CDR3, the DNA is TGTGCCAGCTCAACGGGAGGGGACAATGAGCAGTTCTTC. It translates to CASSTGGDNEQFF. This sequence joins TRBV6-4 and TRBJ2-1, with 8 positions matching TRBD2. V dropped 8 bases and J dropped 5; count of bases not matched to a gene: 5. This CDR3 comprises 13 residues. Germline V gene data show CDR1 as MRHNA and CDR2 as SNTAGT.

This chain links TRBV11-3 with TRBJ2-2; 9 bases match TRBD1. CDR3 length: 15 amino acids. CDR1 SGHNT and CDR2 YENEEA come from the germline V gene. V gave up 5 bases and J gave up 6 bases; unmatched junction bases: 7. The CDR3 reads CASSPNRGLSGELFF. CDR3 bases: TGTGCCAGCAGCCCTAACAGGGGGCTTTCCGGGGAGCTGTTTTTT.

The J gene is TRBJ1-5, the V gene TRBV5-1; possible D gene TRBD1, 6 bases. Germline V gene lookup returns CDR1 SGHRS and CDR2 YFSETQ. CDR3 length equals 16 residues. V shed 2 bases and J shed 0 bases, with 12 bases lying between them. CDR3: CASSFTGPYSNQPQHF. In DNA, the CDR3 is TGCGCCAGCAGCTTCACAGGGCCTTATAGCAATCAGCCCCAGCATTTT. Full variable domain (missing parts from reference TRBV5-1 and TRBJ1-5): KAGVTQTPRYLIKTRGQQVTLSCSPISGHRSVSWYQQTPGQGLQFLFEYFSETQRNKGNFPGRFSGRQFSNSRSEMNVSTLELGDSALYLCASSFTGPYSNQPQHFGDGTRLSIL.

CDR3 region: CATSDYGLAGDPYNEQFF. The CDR3, as DNA: TGTGCCACCAGTGATTATGGACTAGCGGGAGACCCCTACAATGAGCAGTTCTTC. This rearrangement joins TRBV24-1 to TRBJ2-1; 13 bases line up with TRBD2. In germline, CDR1 is KGHDR, CDR2 SFDVKD. The CDR3 spans 18 residues. V lost 2 bases to trimming and J lost 2 bases; unmatched junction nucleotides: 5.

The table lists this clone with a count of one. V usage is TRBV28 and J usage is TRBJ1-5, with D maybe TRBD1 (6 bases). The CDR3 has 15 amino acids. The germline gives CDR1 MDHEN, CDR2 SYDVKM. Here the CDR3 reads CAVETGSLSNQPQHF. The CDR3 DNA sequence: TGTGCGGTGGAAACAGGGTCTCTCAGCAATCAGCCCCAGCATTTT.

The chain links TRBV11-2 to TRBJ2-1, with TRBD2 matching 9 bases. This CDR3 has 16 amino acids. With 4 bases clipped from V and 7 bases from J, the junction kept 11 bases outside the gene matches. CDR1 is SGHAT, CDR2 FQNNGV, per germline. The CDR3, as DNA: TGTGCCAGCAGCTCCCTTTTAGCGGGAGTCGGGAATGAGCAGTTCTTC. This encodes CASSSLLAGVGNEQFF. Full variable domain (rest looked up from reference TRBV11-2 and TRBJ2-1): EAGVAQSPRYKIIEKRQSVAFWCNPISGHATLYWYQQILGQGPKLLIQFQNNGVVDDSQLPKDRFSAERLKGVDSTLKIQPAKLEDSAVYLCASSSLLAGVGNEQFFGPGTRLTVL.

The CDR3 protein is CASSQKAGAGQPQHF. For the CDR3, the DNA is TGCGCCAGCAGCCAAAAGGCAGGGGCTGGTCAGCCCCAGCATTTT. This chain uses TRBV4-1 with TRBJ1-5; TRBD1 might be the D (6 bases). The V gene's germline CDR1 is MGHRA and CDR2 YSYEKL. The V and J ends lost 2 bases and 6 bases respectively, with 14 bases between them. The CDR3 consists of 15 residues.

V gene TRBV29-1 combines with J gene TRBJ1-1; tentatively, D is TRBD1 (5 bases). The CDR3 is made up of 13 amino acids. From germline, CDR1 is SQVTM and CDR2 ANQGSEA. V was cut by 4 bases and J by 5 bases, with 14 bases left in between. CDR3 nucleotides: TGCAGCGTTGTTAACAGGATATTTACTGAAGCTTTCTTT. It is translated as CSVVNRIFTEAFF.

This clone was seen only a few times. The chain is built from TRBV10-2 and TRBJ1-2; 8 positions match TRBD1. Trimming cost V 7 bases and J 3 bases; bases outside gene matches: 7. This CDR3 is 14 amino acids long. CDR1 and CDR2 (germline): WSHSY, SAAADI. CDR3 region: CASTSDREDYGYTF. The CDR3 region has the DNA TGCGCCAGCACCTCGGACAGGGAGGACTATGGCTACACCTTC.

The CDR3 bases are TGTGCCAGCAACTTCCTAGCGGGAGGGCCTTACGAGCAGTACTTC. This sequence encodes CASNFLAGGPYEQYF. J is TRBJ2-7 and V is TRBV7-2; 12 nucleotides match TRBD2. Germline CDR1 SGHTA, CDR2 FQGNSA. This CDR3 is built from 15 residues. J gave up 4 bases and V 7 bases, and 8 bases lay outside the gene matches.

The gene calls are TRBV19 and TRBJ1-5, with D tentatively TRBD1 (6 bases). Trimming left V 4 bases short and J 1 base short, with 11 bases between. The CDR3 has 15 residues. Germline-derived CDR1 and CDR2 are LNHDA and SQIVND (reference sequence). The CDR3 bases are TGTGCCAGTAGTAGAAACAGGGAGAGCAATCAGCCCCAGCATTTT. Amino acids: CASSRNRESNQPQHF.

The chain carries TRBV25-1 and TRBJ1-1, with a weak D call TRBD1 (5 bases). The CDR3 runs 13 residues. V gave up 8 bases and J gave up 1 base, with 11 bases separating them. CDR1 and CDR2 from the germline V gene are MGHDK and SYGVNS. For the CDR3, the DNA is TGTGCCAGCTCCCGAAGGGGGAACACTGAAGCTTTCTTT. Amino acid sequence: CASSRRGNTEAFF.